A single count supports the clone carrying this T cell receptor beta chain. This specimen comes from a study of T cell changes during pregnancy in multiple sclerosis. The CDR3 contains 11 residues. CDR1 and CDR2 from the germline V gene are DFQATT and SNEGSKA (reference sequence). The ends were cut back, 3 bases at V and 4 bases at J, with 5 bases in the middle. Clones were read by immunoSEQ multiplex PCR, and TCRdb kept only the in-frame ones, dropping some. The sample shows more than 80,000 clones, less than 95% of them seen only once. The TCR sequence derives from a female donor with multiple sclerosis, enrolled in a pregnancy study. This chain links TRBV20-1 with TRBJ2-3; D unresolved. Sample: peripheral blood, taken after pregnancy. The CDR3 DNA sequence: TGCAGTGCTAGTCCGGCAGATACGCAGTATTTT. This codes for CSASPADTQYF.